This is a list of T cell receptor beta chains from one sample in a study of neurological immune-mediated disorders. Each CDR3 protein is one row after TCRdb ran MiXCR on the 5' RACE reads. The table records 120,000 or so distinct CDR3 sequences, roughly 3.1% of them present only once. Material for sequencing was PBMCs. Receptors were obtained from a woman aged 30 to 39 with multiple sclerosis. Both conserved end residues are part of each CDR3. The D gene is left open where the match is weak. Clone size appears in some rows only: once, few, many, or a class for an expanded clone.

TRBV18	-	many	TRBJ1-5	CASSRSGANQPQHF	TGTGCCAGCTCACGATCTGGGGCTAATCAGCCCCAGCATTTT
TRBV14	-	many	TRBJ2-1	CASSWVFGNEQFF	TGTGCCAGCAGTTGGGTTTTTGGCAATGAGCAGTTCTTC
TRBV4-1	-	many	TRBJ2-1	CASSQRAAEVPDEQFF	TGCGCCAGCAGCCAGAGAGCAGCGGAGGTCCCCGATGAGCAGTTCTTC
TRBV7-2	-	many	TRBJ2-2	CASSLSQGGVGELFF	TGTGCCAGCAGCTTAAGCCAGGGGGGGGTCGGGGAGCTGTTTTTT
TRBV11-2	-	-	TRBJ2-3	CASSLAAYTDTQYF	TGTGCCAGCAGCTTAGCGGCCTACACAGATACGCAGTATTTT
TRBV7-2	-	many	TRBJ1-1	CASSLAPNTEAFF	TGTGCCAGCAGCTTAGCGCCCAACACTGAAGCTTTCTTT
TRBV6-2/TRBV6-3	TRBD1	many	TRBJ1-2	CASSYRQGTHGYTF	TGTGCCAGCAGTTACCGACAGGGGACCCATGGCTACACCTTC
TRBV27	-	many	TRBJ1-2	CASSSLRDGGRFYGYTF	TGTGCCAGCAGTTCCCTCCGGGATGGGGGGAGATTTTATGGCTACACCTTC
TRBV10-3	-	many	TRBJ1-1	CAISDPVQNTEAFF	TGTGCCATCAGTGACCCCGTTCAGAACACTGAAGCTTTCTTT
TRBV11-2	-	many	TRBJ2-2	CASSTGTGELFF	TGTGCCAGCAGCACGGGAACCGGGGAGCTGTTTTTT
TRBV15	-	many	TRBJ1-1	CATSRAGREAFF	TGTGCCACCAGCAGAGCGGGTCGTGAAGCTTTCTTT
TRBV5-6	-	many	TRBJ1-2	CASSLAGDLNGYTF	TGTGCCAGCAGCTTAGCTGGAGATTTAAATGGCTACACCTTC
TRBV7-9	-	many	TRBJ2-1	CASYRDTEQFF	TGTGCCAGCTACAGGGATACTGAGCAGTTCTTC
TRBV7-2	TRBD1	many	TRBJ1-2	CASSFLDRVWGYTF	TGTGCCAGCAGCTTCCTAGACAGGGTTTGGGGCTACACCTTC
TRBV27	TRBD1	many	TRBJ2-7	CASSSLDRVRVEQYF	TGTGCCAGCAGTTCCCTCGACAGGGTAAGGGTCGAGCAGTACTTC
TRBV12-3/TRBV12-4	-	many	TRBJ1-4	CASSSLTGGLTNEKLFF	TGTGCCAGCAGTTCCCTCACAGGAGGTTTAACTAATGAAAAACTGTTTTTT
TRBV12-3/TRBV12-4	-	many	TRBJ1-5	CASSLGDPGQPQHF	TGTGCCAGCAGTTTAGGTGATCCCGGTCAGCCCCAGCATTTT
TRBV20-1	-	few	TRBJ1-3	CSARQVAGKTIYF	TGCAGTGCTAGACAGGTTGCGGGAAAAACCATATATTTT
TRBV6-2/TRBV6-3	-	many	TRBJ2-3	CASMYPVDGRTDTQYF	TGTGCCAGCATGTACCCAGTGGATGGTAGGACAGATACGCAGTATTTT
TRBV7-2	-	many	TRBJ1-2	CASSSQLTSGGYTF	TGTGCCAGCAGCTCGCAGCTCACTTCGGGTGGCTACACCTTC
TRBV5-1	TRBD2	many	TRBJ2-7	CASSLEAGVGAYEQYF	TGCGCCAGCAGCCTGGAGGCGGGGGTAGGGGCCTACGAGCAGTACTTC
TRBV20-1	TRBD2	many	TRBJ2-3	CSASRTSSTDTQYF	TGCAGTGCTAGCCGGACTAGCAGCACAGATACGCAGTATTTT
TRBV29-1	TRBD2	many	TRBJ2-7	CSVILAGGSYEQYF	TGCAGCGTGATACTAGCGGGAGGGTCCTACGAGCAGTACTTC
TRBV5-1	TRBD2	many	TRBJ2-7	CASSLGFGTSGTLGEQYF	TGCGCCAGCAGCTTGGGGTTCGGTACTAGCGGGACCTTGGGGGAGCAGTACTTC
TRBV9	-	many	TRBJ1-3	CASSVDTPGVGGNTIYF	TGTGCCAGCAGCGTAGATACCCCAGGGGTGGGTGGAAACACCATATATTTT
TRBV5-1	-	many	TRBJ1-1	CASSPETGLNTEAFF	TGCGCCAGCAGCCCAGAGACAGGCCTGAACACTGAAGCTTTCTTT
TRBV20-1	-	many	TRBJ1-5	CSARKGDSNQPQHF	TGCAGTGCTAGAAAGGGGGATAGCAATCAGCCCCAGCATTTT